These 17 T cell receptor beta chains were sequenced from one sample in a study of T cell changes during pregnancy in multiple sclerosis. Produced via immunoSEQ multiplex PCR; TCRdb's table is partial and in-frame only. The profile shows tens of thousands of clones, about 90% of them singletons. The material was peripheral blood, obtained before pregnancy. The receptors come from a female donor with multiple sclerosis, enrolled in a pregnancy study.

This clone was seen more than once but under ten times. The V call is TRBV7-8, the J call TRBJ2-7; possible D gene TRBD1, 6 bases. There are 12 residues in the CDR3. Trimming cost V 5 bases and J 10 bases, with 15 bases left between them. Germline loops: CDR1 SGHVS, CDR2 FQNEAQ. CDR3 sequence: CASSTRQAKQYF. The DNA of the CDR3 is TGTGCCAGCAGCACCCGACAGGCCAAACAGTACTTC.

CDR3 in DNA: TGTGCCAGCAGCGTTTCCGGGACAGAGTACAATGAGCAGTTCTTC. This codes for CASSVSGTEYNEQFF. The chain is built from TRBV9 and TRBJ2-1; 7 nucleotides line up with TRBD1. The germline V gene has CDR1 SGDLS and CDR2 YYNGEE. There are 15 residues in the CDR3. V dropped 2 bases and J dropped 4; count of bases not matched to a gene: 6.

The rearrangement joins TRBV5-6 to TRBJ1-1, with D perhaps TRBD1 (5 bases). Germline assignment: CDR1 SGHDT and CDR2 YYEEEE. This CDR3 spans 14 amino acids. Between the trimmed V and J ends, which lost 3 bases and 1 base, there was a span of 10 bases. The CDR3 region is CASSSPQGNTEAFF. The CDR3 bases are TGTGCCAGCAGCTCACCGCAGGGGAACACTGAAGCTTTCTTT.

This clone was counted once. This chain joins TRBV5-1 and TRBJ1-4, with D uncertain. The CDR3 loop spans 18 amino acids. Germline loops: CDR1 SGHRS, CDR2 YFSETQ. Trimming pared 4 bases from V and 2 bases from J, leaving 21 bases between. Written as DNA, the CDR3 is TGCGCCAGCAGCCGCGGCCCCCCCGGGGTGGGCACTAATGAAAAACTGTTTTTT. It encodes CASSRGPPGVGTNEKLFF.

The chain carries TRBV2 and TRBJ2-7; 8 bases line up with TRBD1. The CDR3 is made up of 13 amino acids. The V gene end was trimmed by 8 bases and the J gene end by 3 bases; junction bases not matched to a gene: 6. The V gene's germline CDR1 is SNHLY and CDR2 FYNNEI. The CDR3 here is CASSRTGNYEQYF. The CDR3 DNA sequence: TGTGCCAGCTCCCGGACAGGGAACTACGAGCAGTACTTC.

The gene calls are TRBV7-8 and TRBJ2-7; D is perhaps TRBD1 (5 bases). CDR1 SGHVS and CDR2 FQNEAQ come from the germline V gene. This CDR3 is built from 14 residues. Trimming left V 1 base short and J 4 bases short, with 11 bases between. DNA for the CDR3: TGTGCCAGCAGCTTAGGAGACAGCCGATACGAGCAGTACTTC. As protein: CASSLGDSRYEQYF.

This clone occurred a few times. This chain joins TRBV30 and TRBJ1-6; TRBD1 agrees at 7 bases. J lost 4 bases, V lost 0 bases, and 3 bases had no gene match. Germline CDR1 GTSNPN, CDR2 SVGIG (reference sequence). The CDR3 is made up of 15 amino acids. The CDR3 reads CAWSVPGQYNSPLHF. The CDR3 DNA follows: TGTGCCTGGAGTGTCCCGGGACAGTATAATTCACCCCTCCACTTT.

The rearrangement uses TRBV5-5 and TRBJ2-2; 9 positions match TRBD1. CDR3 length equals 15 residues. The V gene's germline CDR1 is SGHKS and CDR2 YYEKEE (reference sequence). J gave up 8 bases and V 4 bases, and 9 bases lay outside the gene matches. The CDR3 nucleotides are TGTGCCAGCAGCGGGGACAGGGAGTATGGAGGGGAGCTGTTTTTT. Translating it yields CASSGDREYGGELFF.

The CDR3 spells CASSYSMMGGLFF. The CDR3 DNA sequence: TGTGCCAGCAGTTACTCGATGATGGGGGGATTGTTCTTC. The gene calls are TRBV6-5 and TRBJ2-1; tentative D call: TRBD2 (6 bases). Germline lookup yields CDR1 MNHEY and CDR2 SVGAGI. Trimming cost V 0 bases and J 15 bases, with 15 bases left between them. The CDR3 extends over 13 amino acids.

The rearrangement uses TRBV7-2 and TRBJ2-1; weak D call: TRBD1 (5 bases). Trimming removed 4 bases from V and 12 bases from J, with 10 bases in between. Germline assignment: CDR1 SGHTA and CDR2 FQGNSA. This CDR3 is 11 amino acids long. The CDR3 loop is CASSSVRGQFF. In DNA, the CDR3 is TGTGCCAGCAGCTCGGTTAGGGGGCAGTTCTTC.

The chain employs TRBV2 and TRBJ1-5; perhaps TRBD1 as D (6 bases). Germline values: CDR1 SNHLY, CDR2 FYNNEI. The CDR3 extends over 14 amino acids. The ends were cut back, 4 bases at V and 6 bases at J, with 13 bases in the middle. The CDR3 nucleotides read TGTGCCAGCAGTGCTTTCAGGGGCGGTCAGCCCCAGCATTTT. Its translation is CASSAFRGGQPQHF.

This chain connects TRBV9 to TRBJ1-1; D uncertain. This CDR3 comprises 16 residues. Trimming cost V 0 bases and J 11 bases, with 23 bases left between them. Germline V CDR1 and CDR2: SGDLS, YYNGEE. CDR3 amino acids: CASSVEPGVTGARAFF. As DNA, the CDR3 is TGTGCCAGCAGCGTAGAGCCCGGTGTGACCGGCGCGCGGGCTTTCTTT.

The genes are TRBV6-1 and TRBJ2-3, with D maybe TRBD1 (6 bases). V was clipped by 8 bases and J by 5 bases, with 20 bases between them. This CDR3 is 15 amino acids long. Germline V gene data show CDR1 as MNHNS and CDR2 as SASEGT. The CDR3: CASAKSMGAGDTQYF. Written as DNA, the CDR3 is TGTGCCAGCGCCAAAAGTATGGGGGCGGGAGATACGCAGTATTTT.

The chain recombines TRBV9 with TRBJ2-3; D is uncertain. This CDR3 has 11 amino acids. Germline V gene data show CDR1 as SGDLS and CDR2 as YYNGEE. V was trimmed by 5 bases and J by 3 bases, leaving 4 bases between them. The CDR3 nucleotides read TGTGCCAGCAGTAGAACAGATACGCAGTATTTT. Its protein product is CASSRTDTQYF.

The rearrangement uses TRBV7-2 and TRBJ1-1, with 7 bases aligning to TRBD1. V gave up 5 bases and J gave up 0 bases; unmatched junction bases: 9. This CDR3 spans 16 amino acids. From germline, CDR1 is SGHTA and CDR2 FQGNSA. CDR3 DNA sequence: TGTGCCAGCAGCCCCCGGTCAGGGGGGATGAACACTGAAGCTTTCTTT. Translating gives CASSPRSGGMNTEAFF.

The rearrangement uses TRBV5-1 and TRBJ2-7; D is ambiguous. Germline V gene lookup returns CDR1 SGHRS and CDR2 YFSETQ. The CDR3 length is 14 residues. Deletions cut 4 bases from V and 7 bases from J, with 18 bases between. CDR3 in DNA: TGCGCCAGCAGCCCAAACGGGTATTTTGTGGAGCAGTACTTC. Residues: CASSPNGYFVEQYF.

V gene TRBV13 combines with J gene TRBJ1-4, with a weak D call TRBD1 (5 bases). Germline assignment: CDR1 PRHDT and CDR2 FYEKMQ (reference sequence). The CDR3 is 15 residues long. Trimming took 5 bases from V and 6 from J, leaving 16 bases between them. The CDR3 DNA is TGTGCCAGCAGCACTCACTTGGACAACTATGAAAAACTGTTTTTT. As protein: CASSTHLDNYEKLFF. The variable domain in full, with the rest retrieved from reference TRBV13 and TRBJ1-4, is AAGVIQSPRHLIKEKRETATLKCYPIPRHDTVYWYQQGPGQDPQFLISFYEKMQSDKGSIPDRFSAQQFSDYHSELNMSSLELGDSALYFCASSTHLDNYEKLFFGSGTQLSVL.